This T cell receptor (beta chain) was found in a study of tumor-infiltrating lymphocytes in primary liver carcinoma. As for the study in general: Subjects consisted of male and female patients aged 30 to 69 years.

Germline-derived CDR1 and CDR2 are LGHNA and YNFKEQ. Trimming pared 0 bases from V and 7 bases from J, leaving 12 bases between. This CDR3 contains 14 residues. Priming with a constant-region primer yielded TCR beta cDNA from about 540 ng total RNA. Modified slightly, ARM-PCR produced TCR beta libraries over three nested multiplex PCR rounds. The two initial PCR rounds, roughly 9 cycles each, used TRBV1-TRBV30 forward and C-beta reverse primers. TCRdb re-called the multiplex PCR reads through MiXCR, storing one row per CDR3 protein. The table records just over 300,000 distinct CDR3 sequences, roughly three fifths of them present only once. Findings of the study overall: The 250 largest clones made up significantly more of tumor than blood repertoires (p = 0.039).

Unsorted whole blood supplied the blood RNA, and germline DNA was isolated too. The collection of roughly 3.9 milliliters of peripheral blood preceded surgery. As regards this clonotype: The antigen is unknown.

This chain connects TRBV4-2 to TRBJ1-1, with unresolved D. Sequencing input: peripheral blood. This TCR was sampled from a woman under 40 with primary liver carcinoma and hepatitis B virus infection. The CDR3 reads CASSQERVGIEAFF. In DNA form, the CDR3 reads TGTGCCAGCAGCCAAGAGAGGGTAGGCATTGAAGCTTTCTTT.